Each of the 14 T cell receptor beta chains below was sequenced from the same sample in a study of T cell responses to AZD1222 COVID-19 vaccine. Sequencing used immunoSEQ multiplex PCR; TCRdb keeps in-frame clones, though not all of them. The sample has 110,000 to 150,000 clones; over 75% are singletons. The sample consisted of peripheral blood, taken on day 0 of AZD1222 vaccination. These receptors all stem from an adult in good health.

This chain joins TRBV19 and TRBJ2-1, with D possibly matching TRBD2 (5 bases). Looked up from germline, CDR1 is LNHDA and CDR2 is SQIVND (reference sequence). The V end lost 4 bases, the J end lost 9 bases, and 16 bases lay between the germline ends. This CDR3 region has 14 residues. The CDR3 is CASSKARAQGEQFF. In DNA form, the CDR3 reads TGTGCCAGTAGTAAGGCGCGGGCCCAAGGTGAGCAGTTCTTC.

The chain carries TRBV11-3 and TRBJ1-3; D uncertain. The CDR3 runs 15 residues. CDR1 is SGHNT, CDR2 YENEEA, per germline. V dropped 3 bases and J dropped 0 bases, with 9 bases sitting between them. The CDR3 DNA sequence: TGTGCCAGCAGCTTTCGTCGGATCTCTGGAAACACCATATATTTT. Its protein product is CASSFRRISGNTIYF. The full variable domain, its missing parts supplied by reference TRBV11-3 and TRBJ1-3, is EAGVVQSPRYKIIEKKQPVAFWCNPISGHNTLYWYLQNLGQGPELLIRYENEEAVDDSQLPKDRFSAERLKGVDSTLKIQPAELGDSAVYLCASSFRRISGNTIYFGEGSWLTVV.

The chain recombines TRBV6-5 with TRBJ2-3; 11 bases agree with TRBD2. The CDR3 covers 16 residues. Germline CDR1 is MNHEY and CDR2 is SVGAGI. Unmatched junction bases numbered 3, after V lost 0 bases and J lost 4 bases. The CDR3 sequence is CASSYSVAGGADTQYF. CDR3 nucleotides: TGTGCCAGCAGTTACTCGGTAGCGGGAGGGGCAGATACGCAGTATTTT.

The V call is TRBV6-5, the J call TRBJ2-1; 9 nucleotides match TRBD2. CDR1 is MNHEY and CDR2 is SVGAGI in the germline V gene. This CDR3 is 15 amino acids long. After removal of 6 bases from V and 3 bases from J, the junction contained 6 bases not matched to a gene. As DNA, the CDR3 is TGTGCCAGCAGGGACCTAGCGGGGAACTACAATGAGCAGTTCTTC. Its protein product is CASRDLAGNYNEQFF.

This chain connects TRBV14 to TRBJ1-1; D is undetermined. Per the germline V gene, CDR1 is SGHDN and CDR2 is FVKESK. The CDR3 loop spans 13 amino acids. The V end lost 3 bases, the J end lost 0 bases, and 5 bases lay between the germline ends. For the CDR3, the DNA is TGTGCCAGCAGCCAGCACATGAACACTGAAGCTTTCTTT. Protein sequence: CASSQHMNTEAFF.

This chain connects TRBV4-1 to TRBJ2-3; D unclear. Germline lookup yields CDR1 MGHRA and CDR2 YSYEKL. The V and J ends lost 0 bases and 1 base respectively, with 8 bases between them. The CDR3 extends over 15 amino acids. The CDR3 reads CASSQDPAGTDTQYF. The DNA of the CDR3 is TGCGCCAGCAGCCAAGACCCAGCAGGCACAGATACGCAGTATTTT.

This chain connects TRBV24-1 to TRBJ2-5; 7 positions match TRBD1. Unmatched junction bases numbered 6, after V lost 4 bases and J lost 8 bases. CDR3 length: 13 residues. Germline CDR1 reads KGHDR; CDR2 reads SFDVKD. The CDR3 spells CATSEAGTDTQYF. CDR3 coding DNA: TGTGCCACCAGTGAGGCCGGGACAGACACCCAGTACTTC.

This rearrangement joins TRBV10-2 to TRBJ1-4; maybe TRBD1 (5 bases). V shed 2 bases and J shed 1 base, with 11 bases lying between them. The CDR3 totals 16 residues. Germline loops: CDR1 WSHSY, CDR2 SAAADI. The CDR3: CASSETGGQTNEKLFF. Written as DNA, the CDR3 is TGCGCCAGCAGTGAGACAGGAGGTCAAACTAATGAAAAACTGTTTTTT.

The chain recombines TRBV10-2 with TRBJ2-1; 8 bases map to TRBD2. Losses at the gene ends were 3 bases for V and 10 bases for J; bases not matched to a gene: 8. Germline V gives CDR1 WSHSY, CDR2 SAAADI. The CDR3 length is 14 residues. Here the CDR3 DNA reads TGCGCCAGCAGTGACCTTAGCGGGAATTGGGAGCAGTTCTTC. Its translation is CASSDLSGNWEQFF.

This rearrangement joins TRBV19 to TRBJ2-7; weak D call: TRBD2 (6 bases). Germline V gene lookup returns CDR1 LNHDA and CDR2 SQIVND (reference sequence). The V and J ends lost 3 bases and 2 bases respectively, with 11 bases between them. This CDR3 spans 14 amino acids. The CDR3 is CASSMPGETYEQYF. In DNA, the CDR3 is TGTGCCAGTAGTATGCCGGGAGAGACCTACGAGCAGTACTTC.

This rearrangement joins TRBV29-1 to TRBJ2-7; D is possibly TRBD2 (6 bases). Germline CDR1 and CDR2: SQVTM and ANQGSEA. The CDR3 consists of 12 residues. Trimming removed 6 bases at V and 2 bases at J, with 11 bases between. CDR3 amino acids: CSVRDLAYEQYF. The CDR3 coding sequence is TGCAGCGTGCGGGACTTGGCCTACGAGCAGTACTTC.

This chain links TRBV19 with TRBJ2-3; D not certain. The CDR3 has 14 residues. With 2 bases removed from V and 0 bases from J, the gap between germline ends came to 6 bases. Germline-derived CDR1 and CDR2 are LNHDA and SQIVND (reference sequence). CDR3 residues: CASSILPSTDTQYF. CDR3 DNA sequence: TGTGCCAGTAGTATATTACCTAGCACAGATACGCAGTATTTT. Combining the CDR3 with reference TRBV19 and TRBJ2-3 gives the whole variable domain DGGITQSPKYLFRKEGQNVTLSCEQNLNHDAMYWYRQDPGQGLRLIYYSQIVNDFQKGDIAEGYSVSREKKESFPLTVTSAQKNPTAFYLCASSILPSTDTQYFGPGTRLTVL.

DNA of the CDR3: TGTGCCAGCAGTGGTACTAGCGGGAGGGCCCTCGACAATGAGCAGTTCTTC. It codes for CASSGTSGRALDNEQFF. The chain combines TRBV27 with TRBJ2-1; the match to TRBD2 covers 13 bases. V lost 5 bases and J lost 5; bases outside the gene matches: 9. Germline loops: CDR1 MNHEY, CDR2 SMNVEV (reference sequence). CDR3 length: 17 amino acids.

The sample holds a few counts of this clone. The rearrangement joins TRBV12-3 or TRBV12-4 to TRBJ1-5; unclear D gene. V lost 6 bases to trimming and J lost 0 bases, with 6 bases between them. The length of the CDR3 is 13 residues. CDR3 sequence reads: CASSDNSNQPQHF. In nucleotides, the CDR3 is TGTGCCAGCAGCGACAATAGCAATCAGCCCCAGCATTTT.